The next 32 T cell receptor beta chains were all read from a single sample in a study of regulatory T cells in long-lasting Graves disease (dated by TCRdb to the early 2020s). The time point label for this specimen denotes: persistent/refractory GD, antithyroid drugs over 5 years with positive TRAb. For both TCR sequencing and RNA sequencing, RNA was extracted from PBMCs using TRIzol. The library came from multiplex PCR. Sequenced on an Illumina HiSeq 4000. TCR beta libraries were built with iRepertoire HTBI primers and Arm-PCR amplification of CDR3 regions. TCRdb took the public reads, trimmed them with fastp at Q25, ran MiXCR for clone calling and kept in-frame beta chains. Rows are unified per CDR3 protein, each entry keeping the most common DNA and genes. Present in this sample are around 400,000 distinct CDR3 sequences, about a quarter of which were seen just once. About 26% of the sample lies in the top ten.

The source material was peripheral blood mononuclear cells (PBMCs), sampled when the disease was refractory, from a patient treated with antithyroid drugs. Source of these receptors: a female donor with Graves disease.

CDR3 protein: CASSQGWQDRNYGYTF. CDR3 DNA sequence: TGTGCCAGCAGCCAAGGTTGGCAGGACCGAAACTATGGCTACACCTTC. The chain links TRBV3-1 to TRBJ1-2, with D uncertain. The germline V gene has CDR1 LGHDT and CDR2 YNNKEL (reference sequence). The CDR3 runs 16 residues. Deletions cut 1 base from V and 2 bases from J, with 14 bases between.

The V call is TRBV5-1, the J call TRBJ2-3, with D tentatively TRBD2 (5 bases). This CDR3 contains 14 residues. Germline-derived CDR1 and CDR2 are SGHRS and YFSETQ. Deletions cut 0 bases from V and 5 bases from J, with 10 bases between. The CDR3 nucleotides read TGCGCCAGCAGCTTGGGACTCCGGGGAGATACGCAGTATTTT. Translating gives CASSLGLRGDTQYF.

In its sample, this clonotype was seen a few times. The chain is built from TRBV7-2 and TRBJ1-1; 9 nucleotides align to TRBD1. Trimming took 0 bases from V and 7 from J; bases not matched to a gene: 6. This CDR3 has 15 residues. CDR1 and CDR2 from the germline V gene are SGHTA and FQGNSA. The CDR3 DNA sequence: TGTGCCAGCAGCTTAGCCGGGTGGACAGGGGTTGAAGCTTTCTTT. Encoded protein: CASSLAGWTGVEAFF.

This clonotype has a count of ten or more. This chain links TRBV12-3 or TRBV12-4 with TRBJ1-2; D is undetermined. The ends were cut back, 7 bases at V and 7 bases at J, with 16 bases in the middle. This CDR3 has 13 amino acids. CDR3 DNA sequence: TGTGCCAGCACCCTTGCGGGGTCCGGTGGCTACACCTTC. Translated: CASTLAGSGGYTF.

This clonotype was recorded at least ten times. The chain combines TRBV20-1 with TRBJ2-7; D is tentatively TRBD1 or TRBD2 (5 bases each). The CDR3 consists of 12 residues. CDR1 and CDR2 from the germline V gene are DFQATT and SNEGSKA (reference sequence). Trimming shortened V by 5 bases and J by 6 bases, and 14 bases separated the two germline ends. CDR3: CSAWGWDPEQYF. The CDR3 DNA reads TGCAGTGCTTGGGGCTGGGACCCCGAGCAGTACTTC.

Ten or more counts support this clonotype. This chain uses TRBV28 with TRBJ2-5, with D possibly matching TRBD1 (5 bases). Germline V gene data show CDR1 as MDHEN and CDR2 as SYDVKM. The CDR3 covers 15 residues. V lost 10 bases and J 2 bases, leaving 20 bases between the germline ends. In nucleotides, the CDR3 is TGTGCCATCACCCCCCTGGGGCAGAGACAAGAGACCCAGTACTTC. This sequence encodes CAITPLGQRQETQYF.

This clonotype has only a few counts. The chain joins TRBV24-1 to TRBJ2-3; D not certain. Trimming cost V 4 bases and J 2 bases, with 3 bases left between them. Germline V gene sequence: CDR1 KGHDR, CDR2 SFDVKD. The CDR3 extends over 12 amino acids. This CDR3 is CATSDTTDTQYF. DNA for the CDR3: TGTGCCACCAGTGACACCACAGATACGCAGTATTTT.

The chain recombines TRBV19 with TRBJ1-1, with 10 bases lining up with TRBD1. The V gene end was trimmed by 5 bases and the J gene end by 3 bases; junction bases not matched to a gene: 3. Germline V gene data show CDR1 as LNHDA and CDR2 as SQIVND (reference sequence). This CDR3 region has 14 residues. CDR3 nucleotide sequence: TGTGCCAGTAGTGACAGGGGGCCGGACACTGAAGCTTTCTTT. Protein: CASSDRGPDTEAFF.

This clonotype came up a few times. This chain connects TRBV11-2 to TRBJ1-1; D is undetermined. The CDR3 loop spans 15 amino acids. With 5 bases removed from V and 0 bases from J, the gap between germline ends came to 13 bases. CDR1 SGHAT and CDR2 FQNNGV come from the germline V gene. The CDR3 DNA reads as TGTGCCAGCAGCATAAGACGGAACATGAACACTGAAGCTTTCTTT. Protein sequence: CASSIRRNMNTEAFF.

This clonotype has a count of ten or more. The chain recombines TRBV12-3 or TRBV12-4 with TRBJ1-1; the D is unclear. There are 15 residues in the CDR3. The V and J ends lost 1 base and 6 bases respectively, with 15 bases between them. This chain's CDR3 is CASSLGPQGRAEAFF. CDR3 sequence (DNA): TGTGCCAGCAGTTTAGGTCCTCAAGGGCGCGCTGAAGCTTTCTTT.

The chain recombines TRBV11-2 with TRBJ2-1, with a weak D call TRBD2 (6 bases). The CDR3 sequence is 15 residues long. V lost 2 bases and J 7 bases, leaving 15 bases between the germline ends. Germline V gene data show CDR1 as SGHAT and CDR2 as FQNNGV. Here the CDR3 reads CASSLRGGMGNEQFF. The CDR3 DNA sequence: TGTGCCAGCAGCTTAAGGGGCGGGATGGGGAATGAGCAGTTCTTC.

This clonotype was detected many times. The CDR3 sequence: CASSPGGPRNIQYF. The CDR3 DNA is TGTGCCAGCAGTCCTGGAGGCCCCAGGAACATTCAGTACTTC. This chain joins TRBV28 and TRBJ2-4, with a possible D match to TRBD2 (5 bases). Germline CDR1 is MDHEN and CDR2 is SYDVKM. Trimming pared 5 bases from V and 7 bases from J, leaving 15 bases between. CDR3 length: 14 residues.

The gene calls are TRBV30 and TRBJ2-1; D remains ambiguous. Germline V lookup: CDR1 GTSNPN, CDR2 SVGIG (reference sequence). V was trimmed by 2 bases and J by 5 bases, leaving 10 bases between them. This CDR3 is 13 amino acids long. CDR3 loop: CAWSWSENNEQFF. The CDR3 bases are TGTGCCTGGAGTTGGAGTGAAAACAATGAGCAGTTCTTC.

V usage is TRBV18 and J usage is TRBJ2-7, with 8 nucleotides matching TRBD2. The CDR3 spans 15 residues. V lost 0 bases, J lost 2 bases, and 3 bases stayed unmatched. Germline loops: CDR1 KGHSH, CDR2 LQKENI. The CDR3: CASSPPGAGAYEQYF. CDR3 nucleotide sequence: TGTGCCAGCTCACCACCGGGAGCGGGAGCCTACGAGCAGTACTTC.

The rearrangement joins TRBV3-1 to TRBJ2-7; TRBD1 matches 10 bases. The CDR3 is made up of 15 amino acids. CDR1 and CDR2 (germline): LGHDT, YNNKEL (reference sequence). The ends lost 4 bases at V and 5 bases at J; junction bases unmatched: 8. DNA of the CDR3: TGTGCCAGCAGCCCGACGACAGGGGGCGCAAACGAGCAGTACTTC. Protein sequence: CASSPTTGGANEQYF.

The chain carries TRBV20-1 and TRBJ2-5, with 7 bases identical to TRBD2. Germline values: CDR1 DFQATT, CDR2 SNEGSKA (reference sequence). V was pared by 1 base and J by 9 bases, with 14 bases of the junction left unmatched. The CDR3 runs to 15 residues. In nucleotides, the CDR3 is TGCAGTGCTAGAGTTTGGGCTAGCGGCGTGAAGGCCCAGTACTTC. This sequence encodes CSARVWASGVKAQYF.

The V and J genes are TRBV20-1 and TRBJ2-7; D is perhaps TRBD1 (5 bases). This CDR3 has 13 residues. Germline CDR1 DFQATT, CDR2 SNEGSKA (reference sequence). Deletions cut 0 bases from V and 7 bases from J, with 13 bases between. The CDR3 loop is CSAREGVRTEQYF. CDR3 coding DNA: TGCAGTGCTAGAGAAGGGGTCAGAACAGAGCAGTACTTC.

The chain has TRBV18 and TRBJ1-1; D is unclear. The ends were cut back, 1 base at V and 3 bases at J, with 9 bases in the middle. The CDR3 extends over 14 amino acids. CDR1 and CDR2 (germline): KGHSH, LQKENI. The CDR3 region has the DNA TGTGCCAGCTCACCACGGGCTGCGGACACTGAAGCTTTCTTT. Amino acids: CASSPRAADTEAFF.

The sample holds a few counts of this clonotype. The rearrangement uses TRBV5-4 and TRBJ2-7, with D possibly being TRBD2 (5 bases). The CDR3 sequence is 15 residues long. The V end lost 4 bases, the J end lost 5 bases, and 19 bases lay between the germline ends. Germline assignment: CDR1 SGHNT and CDR2 YYREEE (reference sequence). Here the CDR3 DNA reads TGTGCCAGCAGCGCATCTACTAGACGGGCCCACGAGCAGTACTTC. Translation: CASSASTRRAHEQYF. Full variable domain (outside the CDR3, taken from reference TRBV5-4 and TRBJ2-7): ETGVTQSPTHLIKTRGQQVTLRCSSQSGHNTVSWYQQALGQGPQFIFQYYREEENGRGNFPPRFSGLQFPNYSSELNVNALELDDSALYLCASSASTRRAHEQYFGPGTRLTVT.

This clonotype has at least ten counts. The chain carries TRBV6-2 or TRBV6-3 and TRBJ2-5; TRBD2 might be the D (6 bases). V lost 0 bases to trimming and J lost 4 bases, with 9 bases between them. This CDR3 has 14 residues. Per the germline V gene, CDR1 is MNHEY and CDR2 is SVGEGT. CDR3 loop: CASSYSMGGETQYF. CDR3 DNA sequence: TGTGCCAGCAGTTACTCGATGGGAGGAGAGACCCAGTACTTC.

This clonotype was detected ten times or more. The gene calls are TRBV18 and TRBJ1-2; D not resolved. CDR3 length: 11 residues. The germline V gene encodes CDR1 KGHSH and CDR2 LQKENI. Trimming removed 2 bases at V and 8 bases at J, with 6 bases between. CDR3 loop: CASSPMEGYTF. In DNA, the CDR3 is TGTGCCAGCTCACCAATGGAGGGCTACACCTTC.

This chain joins TRBV7-2 and TRBJ2-2, with 9 nucleotides matching TRBD2. J gave up 1 base and V 2 bases, and 5 bases lay outside the gene matches. Germline CDR1 and CDR2: SGHTA and FQGNSA. This CDR3 has 17 amino acids. In DNA form, the CDR3 reads TGTGCCAGCAGCTTACCCTCTAGCGGGAAGAACACCGGGGAGCTGTTTTTT. Translation gives CASSLPSSGKNTGELFF.

The V and J genes are TRBV27 and TRBJ2-5, with 7 bases matching TRBD2. Germline CDR1 is MNHEY and CDR2 is SMNVEV (reference sequence). There are 14 residues in the CDR3. V shed 8 bases, J shed 2 bases, and the junction held 8 bases outside the gene matches. The CDR3 reads CASGPGGLQETQYF. The DNA of the CDR3 is TGTGCCAGCGGACCCGGGGGACTACAAGAGACCCAGTACTTC.

The V gene is TRBV27, the J gene TRBJ1-6; 8 nucleotides agree with TRBD1. V was pared by 5 bases and J by 9 bases, with 9 bases of the junction left unmatched. CDR1 and CDR2 from the germline V gene are MNHEY and SMNVEV (reference sequence). The CDR3 length is 15 residues. CDR3 protein: CASSPSGRGLSPLHF. Here the CDR3 DNA reads TGTGCCAGCAGTCCGAGCGGCAGGGGGCTTTCACCCCTCCACTTT.

The V call is TRBV7-2, the J call TRBJ1-1, with D uncertain. V lost 5 bases to trimming and J lost 11 bases, with 18 bases between them. Germline values: CDR1 SGHTA, CDR2 FQGNSA. The CDR3 contains 13 residues. The CDR3 sequence: CASSPSTIWAAFF. The CDR3 region has the DNA TGTGCCAGCAGCCCCTCAACGATCTGGGCCGCTTTCTTT.

The chain couples TRBV20-1 to TRBJ1-1; TRBD1 might be the D (5 bases). Deletions cut 6 bases from V and 6 bases from J, with 14 bases between. The CDR3 length is 12 residues. Germline values: CDR1 DFQATT, CDR2 SNEGSKA (reference sequence). The DNA for the CDR3 is TGCAGTGCCCCCCGGGGGGTATCTGAAGCTTTCTTT. It translates to CSAPRGVSEAFF.

The rearrangement links TRBV28 to TRBJ1-5, with D tentatively TRBD1 (6 bases). The CDR3 totals 14 residues. CDR1 MDHEN and CDR2 SYDVKM come from the germline V gene. Trimming took 2 bases from V and 9 from J, leaving 14 bases between them. CDR3 loop: CASSLGGLESPQHF. Here the CDR3 DNA reads TGTGCCAGCAGTTTAGGGGGCCTAGAATCGCCCCAGCATTTT.

This clonotype occurred many times. The chain combines TRBV28 with TRBJ2-7; the match to TRBD1 covers 8 bases. In germline, CDR1 is MDHEN, CDR2 SYDVKM. The junction had 14 bases not matched to a gene; V was cut back by 10 bases and J by 3 bases. This CDR3 region has 15 residues. The CDR3 DNA reads as TGTGCCACCGAGTCCCCAGGGGGCAAAAGCTACGAGCAGTACTTC. Translating gives CATESPGGKSYEQYF.

There are a few counts of this clonotype. The gene calls are TRBV6-9 and TRBJ2-5; perhaps TRBD2 as D (5 bases). The CDR3 is 13 residues long. Trimming took off 3 bases at V and 5 bases at J, with 10 bases between the two ends. Germline CDR1 MNHGY, CDR2 SVAAGI. CDR3 amino acids: CASSYEGLETQYF. CDR3 coding DNA: TGTGCCAGCAGTTACGAGGGTTTGGAGACCCAGTACTTC.

There are many counts of this clonotype. The rearrangement links TRBV7-2 to TRBJ2-7; D remains unclear. Germline V gives CDR1 SGHTA, CDR2 FQGNSA. The CDR3 covers 16 residues. Trimming pared 0 bases from V and 3 bases from J, leaving 15 bases between. As DNA, the CDR3 is TGTGCCAGCAGCTTAGCGTCCAGAGCCGGAATCTACGAGCAGTACTTC. This sequence encodes CASSLASRAGIYEQYF.

The chain joins TRBV18 to TRBJ1-3; the match to TRBD1 covers 7 bases. The CDR3 is 16 amino acids. J gave up 0 bases and V 3 bases, and 5 bases lay outside the gene matches. Germline values: CDR1 KGHSH, CDR2 LQKENI. The CDR3 reads CASSPRGTASGNTIYF. CDR3 coding DNA: TGTGCCAGCTCACCCCGTGGGACAGCCTCTGGAAACACCATATATTTT.

V and J are TRBV3-1 and TRBJ2-7; a weak D match, TRBD1 (6 bases). The germline gives CDR1 LGHDT, CDR2 YNNKEL (reference sequence). The CDR3 totals 16 residues. Trimming shortened V by 1 base and J by 0 bases, and 13 bases separated the two germline ends. In DNA form, the CDR3 reads TGTGCCAGCAGCCAAGCCCAGGGGCTTAGCTCCTACGAGCAGTACTTC. Translating gives CASSQAQGLSSYEQYF.